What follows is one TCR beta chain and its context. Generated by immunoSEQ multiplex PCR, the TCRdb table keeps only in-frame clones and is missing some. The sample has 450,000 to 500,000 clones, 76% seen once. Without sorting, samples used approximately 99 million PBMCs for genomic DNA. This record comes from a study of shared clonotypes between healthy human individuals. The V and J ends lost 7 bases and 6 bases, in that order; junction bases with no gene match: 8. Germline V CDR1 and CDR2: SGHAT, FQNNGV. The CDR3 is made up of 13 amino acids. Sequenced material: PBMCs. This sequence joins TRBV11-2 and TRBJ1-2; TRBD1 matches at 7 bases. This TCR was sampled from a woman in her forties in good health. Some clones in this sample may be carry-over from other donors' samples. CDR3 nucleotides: TGTGCCAGCACCCCGACAGGGCGTGATGGCTACACCTTC. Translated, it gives CASTPTGRDGYTF.